The 28 T cell receptor beta chains below were found in one sample sequenced in a study of human T cells and chemical hapten exposure. TCRdb passed the RACE reads through MiXCR, listing each CDR3 protein once. Of nearly 350,000 distinct CDR3 sequences in the sample, around 6.9% were seen once. Time point given: patch test 1, 2 weeks after DPC sensitization. Treatment defined: therapeutic diphenylcyclopropenone sensitization with weekly scalp DPC. This specimen consisted of whole blood, obtained in connection with sensitization to the hapten diphenylcyclopropenone (DPC). Source of these receptors: a young woman with alopecia areata. Some clones in this sample may be carry-over from other donors' samples.

This clonotype has a handful of counts. The chain carries TRBV29-1 and TRBJ2-5; D gene ambiguous. Trimming took 1 base from V and 4 from J, leaving 4 bases between them. Germline CDR1 SQVTM, CDR2 ANQGSEA. The CDR3 contains 11 residues. CDR3 in amino acids: CSVEGGETQYF. The CDR3 coding sequence is TGCAGCGTTGAAGGGGGAGAGACCCAGTACTTC.

The V and J genes are TRBV4-2 and TRBJ2-7; the D gene could be TRBD1 or TRBD2 (5 bases each). Trimming removed 1 base at V and 5 bases at J, with 15 bases between. The CDR3 is 15 residues long. The germline CDR1 and CDR2 sequences are LGHNA and YNFKEQ. The chain's CDR3 is CASSQGEGPRDEQYF. CDR3 DNA: TGTGCCAGCAGCCAAGGAGAGGGACCGAGGGACGAGCAGTACTTC.

The J gene is TRBJ2-2, the V gene TRBV27, with TRBD1 matching over 9 bases. The V gene end was trimmed by 5 bases and the J gene end by 2 bases; junction bases not matched to a gene: 12. CDR1 is MNHEY, CDR2 SMNVEV, per germline (reference sequence). This CDR3 is 18 amino acids long. The DNA of the CDR3 is TGTGCCAGCAGTCGTCGCCCGACAGGGGGTCGAAACACCGGGGAGCTGTTTTTT. Protein product: CASSRRPTGGRNTGELFF.

The chain has TRBV12-3 or TRBV12-4 and TRBJ1-5; 7 bases match TRBD1. J gave up 4 bases and V 8 bases, and 8 bases lay outside the gene matches. The length of the CDR3 is 14 residues. The CDR3 here is CASLKGTDNQPQHF. The CDR3 DNA reads as TGTGCCAGCCTTAAGGGGACAGATAATCAGCCCCAGCATTTT.

The sample holds many counts of this clonotype. CDR3 protein: CASSLFGAPDTQYF. In DNA, the CDR3 is TGTGCCAGCAGCTTGTTCGGGGCCCCAGATACGCAGTATTTT. The V gene is TRBV5-6, the J gene TRBJ2-3; the D call may be TRBD1 or TRBD2 (5 bases each). Looked up from germline, CDR1 is SGHDT and CDR2 is YYEEEE. The CDR3 contains 14 residues. Trimming pared 1 base from V and 4 bases from J, leaving 10 bases between.

There are many counts of this clonotype. The V call is TRBV20-1, the J call TRBJ1-5; D call uncertain. Germline values: CDR1 DFQATT, CDR2 SNEGSKA (reference sequence). Trimming removed 2 bases from V and 2 bases from J, with 7 bases in between. This CDR3 is 13 amino acids long. This CDR3 reads CSARTGGNQPQHF. CDR3 DNA: TGCAGTGCTAGAACCGGGGGCAATCAGCCCCAGCATTTT.

This clonotype was observed a few times. The V gene is TRBV6-6, the J gene TRBJ2-5; TRBD2 matches at 9 bases. The trim removed 6 bases at V and 4 bases at J, leaving 6 bases unmatched. Germline V gene data show CDR1 as MNHNY and CDR2 as SVGAGI (reference sequence). The CDR3 spans 14 residues. CDR3 nucleotides: TGTGCCAGCAGCTCTAGCGGGACGGTAGAGACCCAGTACTTC. This gives the protein CASSSSGTVETQYF.

This clonotype was seen at least ten times. This chain connects TRBV28 to TRBJ2-5, with 12 bases lining up with TRBD2. CDR1 and CDR2 from the germline V gene are MDHEN and SYDVKM. The CDR3 is 15 amino acids. V gave up 5 bases and J gave up 6 bases; unmatched junction bases: 7. The CDR3 here is CASSPASGGEKTQYF. The CDR3 DNA reads as TGTGCCAGCAGTCCCGCTAGCGGGGGGGAAAAGACCCAGTACTTC.

This clonotype came up a few times. The chain links TRBV28 to TRBJ2-2; unclear D gene. The germline gives CDR1 MDHEN, CDR2 SYDVKM. Trimming pared 6 bases from V and 8 bases from J, leaving 10 bases between. CDR3 length: 12 residues. The CDR3 DNA is TGTGCCAGCAGCAAGAATCCGGGGGAGCTGTTTTTT. As protein: CASSKNPGELFF.

A few counts support this clonotype. V and J are TRBV3-1 and TRBJ1-4; TRBD1 matches at 11 bases. CDR3 size: 16 residues. Germline V gene lookup returns CDR1 LGHDT and CDR2 YNNKEL (reference sequence). The V gene end was trimmed by 3 bases and the J gene end by 5 bases; junction bases not matched to a gene: 5. CDR3 loop: CASSHGTGGPNEKLFF. The CDR3 DNA reads TGTGCCAGCAGCCACGGGACAGGGGGACCAAATGAAAAACTGTTTTTT.

This clonotype has more than one count but fewer than ten. The chain couples TRBV11-1 to TRBJ2-3; D remains ambiguous. The V and J ends lost 5 bases and 2 bases respectively, with 8 bases between them. This CDR3 is built from 13 residues. Germline CDR1 is SGHAT and CDR2 is FQDESV (reference sequence). The CDR3 nucleotides read TGTGCCAGCAGCGAACAGAACACAGATACGCAGTATTTT. Its translation: CASSEQNTDTQYF. Using reference TRBV11-1 and TRBJ2-3 for the parts outside the CDR3, the full variable domain is EAEVAQSPRYKITEKSQAVAFWCDPISGHATLYWYRQILGQGPELLVQFQDESVVDDSQLPKDRFSAERLKGVDSTLKIQPAELGDSAMYLCASSEQNTDTQYFGPGTRLTVL.

This clonotype was seen a handful of times. The chain links TRBV9 to TRBJ2-7, with a possible D match to TRBD1 (6 bases). The germline V and J ends were trimmed by 2 bases and 6 bases, with 12 bases remaining between them. Germline CDR1 and CDR2: SGDLS and YYNGEE. CDR3 size: 13 residues. The CDR3 loop is CASSVRTGTEQYF. The CDR3 DNA follows: TGTGCCAGCAGCGTCCGCACAGGGACCGAGCAGTACTTC. Full variable domain (outside the CDR3, taken from reference TRBV9 and TRBJ2-7): DSGVTQTPKHLITATGQRVTLRCSPRSGDLSVYWYQQSLDQGLQFLIQYYNGEERAKGNILERFSAQQFPDLHSELNLSSLELGDSALYFCASSVRTGTEQYFGPGTRLTVT.

The sample holds a few counts of this clonotype. V is TRBV7-2 and J is TRBJ2-4; the D gene is possibly TRBD1 (5 bases). Trimming removed 1 base from V and 5 bases from J, with 9 bases in between. The length of the CDR3 is 14 residues. The germline V gene has CDR1 SGHTA and CDR2 FQGNSA. CDR3 nucleotides: TGTGCCAGCAGCTTAGGGGGCGTAGAAAACATTCAGTACTTC. Its translation is CASSLGGVENIQYF. Variable domain in full (rest from reference TRBV7-2 and TRBJ2-4): GAGVSQSPSNKVTEKGKDVELRCDPISGHTALYWYRQSLGQGLEFLIYFQGNSAPDKSGLPSDRFSAERTGGSVSTLTIQRTQQEDSAVYLCASSLGGVENIQYFGAGTRLSVL.

This clonotype has only a few counts. The chain couples TRBV6-2 or TRBV6-3 to TRBJ2-3; D remains unclear. Between the trimmed V and J ends, which lost 5 bases and 4 bases, there was a span of 13 bases. This CDR3 has 14 residues. CDR1 is MNHEY, CDR2 SVGEGT, per germline. For the CDR3, the DNA is TGTGCCAGCAGTCTCCGCGTCCGTTCAGATACGCAGTATTTT. It specifies CASSLRVRSDTQYF.

This clonotype was counted many times. The chain employs TRBV3-1 and TRBJ2-3; D is possibly TRBD1 or TRBD2 (6 bases each). Germline CDR1 reads LGHDT; CDR2 reads YNNKEL (reference sequence). The CDR3 loop spans 15 amino acids. The V and J ends lost 0 bases and 3 bases respectively, with 10 bases between them. CDR3 amino acids: CASSQDRGRTDTQYF. CDR3 in DNA: TGTGCCAGCAGCCAAGACCGGGGGCGAACAGATACGCAGTATTTT.

This clonotype has only a few counts. The chain combines TRBV5-1 with TRBJ2-5; D is undetermined. The CDR3 length is 13 residues. With 4 bases removed from V and 5 bases from J, the gap between germline ends came to 12 bases. Germline CDR1 reads SGHRS; CDR2 reads YFSETQ. CDR3: CASSPDEGETQYF. DNA of the CDR3: TGCGCCAGCAGCCCCGACGAAGGGGAGACCCAGTACTTC.

This clonotype was recorded at least ten times. V is TRBV6-5 and J is TRBJ2-3, with 10 bases that match TRBD2. V gave up 2 bases and J gave up 1 base; unmatched junction bases: 3. Germline CDR1 is MNHEY and CDR2 is SVGAGI. This CDR3 region has 16 residues. The CDR3, as DNA: TGTGCCAGCAGTTACACCACTAGCGGGGGCACAGATACGCAGTATTTT. Its protein product is CASSYTTSGGTDTQYF.

This chain connects TRBV5-6 to TRBJ1-5; D call uncertain. Trimming removed 3 bases from V and 0 bases from J, with 7 bases in between. Germline loops: CDR1 SGHDT, CDR2 YYEEEE. This CDR3 is built from 14 residues. The CDR3 sequence: CASSSRYSNQPQHF. The CDR3 nucleotides read TGTGCCAGCAGCTCTCGGTATAGCAATCAGCCCCAGCATTTT. Together with reference TRBV5-6 and TRBJ1-5, the CDR3 gives the full variable domain: DAGVTQSPTHLIKTRGQQVTLRCSPKSGHDTVSWYQQALGQGPQFIFQYYEEEERQRGNFPDRFSGHQFPNYSSELNVNALLLGDSALYLCASSSRYSNQPQHFGDGTRLSIL.

This clonotype was picked up one time. The rearrangement joins TRBV7-2 to TRBJ1-6; D not resolved. This CDR3 comprises 15 residues. V was clipped by 10 bases and J by 0 bases, with 13 bases between them. In germline, CDR1 is SGHTA, CDR2 FQGNSA. The DNA for the CDR3 is TGTGCCACCTATAGGGCCTCCTCCTATAATTCACCCCTCCACTTT. This sequence encodes CATYRASSYNSPLHF.

V gene TRBV12-3 or TRBV12-4 combines with J gene TRBJ2-1; a weak D match, TRBD1 (5 bases). V was trimmed by 8 bases and J by 9 bases, leaving 8 bases between them. The CDR3 extends over 10 amino acids. The CDR3 DNA reads TGTGCCAGCGGACACTTTGAGCAGTTCTTC. Residues: CASGHFEQFF.

For the CDR3, the DNA is TGTGCCAGCAGCCAAGTCGGAACGGGGGGGCAAGAGCAGTACTTC. Residues: CASSQVGTGGQEQYF. This chain uses TRBV3-1 with TRBJ2-7; 8 positions match TRBD2. The CDR3 loop spans 15 amino acids. Trimming at V came to 1 base and at J to 7 bases, leaving 9 bases not matched to a gene. From germline, CDR1 is LGHDT and CDR2 YNNKEL (reference sequence).

Only a few counts were recorded for this clonotype. The CDR3 DNA sequence: TGTGCCAGCAGGCCGTTATCTGACTCACCCCTCCACTTT. Its translation: CASRPLSDSPLHF. The rearrangement joins TRBV2 to TRBJ1-6; D uncertain. This CDR3 spans 13 amino acids. Germline V gene lookup returns CDR1 SNHLY and CDR2 FYNNEI. Trimming removed 6 bases from V and 10 bases from J, with 13 bases in between.

This clonotype was detected only a few times. The gene calls are TRBV20-1 and TRBJ2-4, with TRBD1 as a possible D gene (6 bases). The germline CDR1 and CDR2 sequences are DFQATT and SNEGSKA (reference sequence). This CDR3 is 17 amino acids long. V lost 2 bases and J lost 4, with 21 bases in between. The CDR3 DNA is TGCAGTGCTAGACATACGACCTTAACAGGGACAAAAAACATTCAGTACTTC. It codes for CSARHTTLTGTKNIQYF.

The J gene is TRBJ1-6, the V gene TRBV6-1; D remains unclear. Germline V gene data show CDR1 as MNHNS and CDR2 as SASEGT. V lost 1 base, J lost 15 bases, and 10 bases lay in between. This CDR3 has 12 residues. Here the CDR3 DNA reads TGTGCCAGCAGTGAAGGCCCATCCCTCCTCCACTTT. Amino acids: CASSEGPSLLHF.

This clonotype was observed a few times. The chain employs TRBV20-1 and TRBJ2-7; a weak D match, TRBD2 (6 bases). V gave up 6 bases and J gave up 6 bases, with 21 bases separating them. CDR1 is DFQATT and CDR2 is SNEGSKA in the germline V gene (reference sequence). The CDR3 sequence is 14 residues long. DNA of the CDR3: TGCAGTGCCTCCCGGCTTCGGCGGGGCATCGAGCAGTACTTC. Translating gives CSASRLRRGIEQYF.

V usage is TRBV6-2 or TRBV6-3 and J usage is TRBJ1-5; D unresolved. V was shortened by 4 bases and J by 6 bases, with 10 bases between the two germline ends. The germline CDR1 and CDR2 sequences are MNHEY and SVGEGT. This CDR3 spans 13 amino acids. The CDR3 sequence is CASSSLGSQPQHF. DNA for the CDR3: TGTGCCAGCAGTTCATTGGGGAGTCAGCCCCAGCATTTT.

The gene calls are TRBV29-1 and TRBJ2-5, with TRBD1 identical over 7 bases. The germline CDR1 and CDR2 sequences are SQVTM and ANQGSEA. V shed 5 bases and J 2 bases; nucleotides not matched to a gene: 5. The CDR3 sequence is 13 residues long. In DNA, the CDR3 is TGCAGCGTTCCCGGGACAGAGCAAGAGACCCAGTACTTC. Amino acids: CSVPGTEQETQYF.

This clonotype showed up many times. The chain joins TRBV6-1 to TRBJ2-3; 12 nucleotides match TRBD2. The CDR3 contains 16 residues. Germline CDR1 MNHNS, CDR2 SASEGT. The V segment lost 8 bases and the J segment 1 base; nucleotides outside the gene matches: 7. The CDR3 sequence is CASVRTSGVRTDTQYF. CDR3 nucleotides: TGTGCCAGCGTCAGGACTAGCGGGGTGCGCACAGATACGCAGTATTTT.